These 13 T cell receptor beta chains were all obtained from the same sample, sequenced in a study of cytotoxic CD8 clonotypes in ibrutinib-treated CLL. Sequenced by immunoSEQ multiplex PCR; TCRdb stores in-frame clones only, minus some. Here the sample spans about 130,000 clones, around 84% being singletons. The sequences come from PBMCs, collected after 24 months of ibrutinib treatment. These receptor sequences come from a human donor with chronic lymphocytic leukemia.

The CDR3: CASSLDWRNYGYTF. The CDR3 DNA is TGTGCCAGCAGCTTAGATTGGCGGAACTATGGCTACACCTTC. This chain uses TRBV7-2 with TRBJ1-2; D is undetermined. V lost 1 base, J lost 2 bases, and 8 bases lay in between. This CDR3 is 14 amino acids long. Germline loops: CDR1 SGHTA, CDR2 FQGNSA.

The gene calls are TRBV2 and TRBJ2-7; 8 nucleotides line up with TRBD2. The V gene end was trimmed by 7 bases and the J gene end by 0 bases; junction bases not matched to a gene: 11. The germline V gene has CDR1 SNHLY and CDR2 FYNNEI. The CDR3 spans 16 residues. CDR3 sequence (DNA): TGTGCCAGCATCCCTAGCGGGCGGGGACTCTCCTACGAGCAGTACTTC. It encodes CASIPSGRGLSYEQYF. The entire variable domain, with the rest obtained from reference TRBV2 and TRBJ2-7, is as follows: EPEVTQTPSHQVTQMGQEVILRCVPISNHLYFYWYRQILGQKVEFLVSFYNNEISEKSEIFDDQFSVERPDGSNFTLKIRSTKLEDSAMYFCASIPSGRGLSYEQYFGPGTRLTVT.

The chain uses TRBV4-2 and TRBJ2-7; no firm D call. V lost 1 base to trimming and J lost 2 bases, with 9 bases between them. The CDR3 length is 14 residues. Germline CDR1 LGHNA, CDR2 YNFKEQ. CDR3 sequence (DNA): TGTGCCAGCAGCCAAGCTCCCGGACCCTACGAGCAGTACTTC. This translates into CASSQAPGPYEQYF.

This chain connects TRBV2 to TRBJ1-2; D is unclear. The CDR3 length is 12 residues. The germline gives CDR1 SNHLY, CDR2 FYNNEI. Trimming stripped 7 bases from V and 1 base from J, with 7 bases between. CDR3 DNA sequence: TGTGCCAGCACCGCGTTTAACTATGGCTACACCTTC. The encoded protein is CASTAFNYGYTF. Using reference TRBV2 and TRBJ1-2 for the parts outside the CDR3, the full variable domain is EPEVTQTPSHQVTQMGQEVILRCVPISNHLYFYWYRQILGQKVEFLVSFYNNEISEKSEIFDDQFSVERPDGSNFTLKIRSTKLEDSAMYFCASTAFNYGYTFGSGTRLTVV.

The V and J genes are TRBV10-3 and TRBJ1-6; the match to TRBD1 covers 8 bases. CDR3 length: 14 amino acids. The ends lost 5 bases at V and 5 bases at J; junction bases unmatched: 2. Looked up from germline, CDR1 is ENHRY and CDR2 is SYGVKD. The CDR3 bases are TGTGCCATCAGTAGACAGGGGAATAATTCACCCCTCCACTTT. Its translation is CAISRQGNNSPLHF.

For the CDR3, the DNA is TGTGCAAGTCGCTCAATTAGATGGCGGGATTGGCGGGGGGGCCAGTATCACAAAGAGACCCAGTACTTC. This translates into CASRSIRWRDWRGGQYHKETQYF. The rearrangement joins TRBV12-2 to TRBJ2-5; the DNA was not compared with TRBD2, the D call given in the table. TRBV12-2 counts as a pseudogene. The CDR3 sequence is 23 residues long.

The CDR3 coding sequence is TGTGCCAGCAGCTTAAATGCGATGCAGCCCCAGCATTTT. Its protein product is CASSLNAMQPQHF. V and J are TRBV7-9 and TRBJ1-5, with unresolved D. Per germline, CDR1 SEHNR and CDR2 FQNEAQ (reference sequence). The CDR3 has 13 amino acids. Trimming left V 2 bases short and J 7 bases short, with 9 bases between.

This chain joins TRBV10-3 and TRBJ1-3; D is unclear. This CDR3 is 16 amino acids long. The germline V gene encodes CDR1 ENHRY and CDR2 SYGVKD. Trimming took 0 bases from V and 0 from J, leaving 9 bases between them. CDR3 DNA: TGTGCCATCAGTGAGTCGATGGCCGGCTCTGGAAACACCATATATTTT. Its translation is CAISESMAGSGNTIYF.

A remark on this clone: Other DNA sequences from this sample encode an identical CDR3 as well. This chain uses TRBV5-6 with TRBJ2-7; D unresolved. The CDR3 is 11 residues long. Germline CDR1 is SGHDT and CDR2 is YYEEEE. V was pared by 3 bases and J by 0 bases, with 1 base between. This CDR3 reads CASSSSYEQYF. In DNA, the CDR3 is TGTGCCAGCAGCTCCTCCTACGAGCAGTACTTC.

The CDR3 sequence: CASSFLGYNSPLHF. Here the CDR3 DNA reads TGTGCCAGCAGTTTTCTGGGCTATAATTCACCCCTCCACTTT. The chain employs TRBV27 and TRBJ1-6; D gene unclear. With 3 bases removed from V and 3 bases from J, the gap between germline ends came to 6 bases. The CDR3 sequence is 14 residues long. Germline CDR1 is MNHEY and CDR2 is SMNVEV (reference sequence).

The DNA for the CDR3 is TGTGCCTGGAAGAAACCGGGACAGGGCCATGAAAAACTGTTTTTT. Its protein product is CAWKKPGQGHEKLFF. V is TRBV30 and J is TRBJ1-4, with TRBD1 matching over 9 bases. This CDR3 has 15 residues. V gave up 4 bases and J gave up 6 bases; unmatched junction bases: 9. Per the germline V gene, CDR1 is GTSNPN and CDR2 is SVGIG (reference sequence). Based on the CDR3 plus reference TRBV30 and TRBJ1-4, the full variable domain is SQTIHQWPATLVQPVGSPLSLECTVEGTSNPNLYWYRQAAGRGLQLLFYSVGIGQISSEVPQNLSASRPQDRQFILSSKKLLLSDSGFYLCAWKKPGQGHEKLFFGSGTQLSVL.

The chain uses TRBV13 and TRBJ1-1, with 7 bases fitting TRBD1. With 5 bases clipped from V and 3 bases from J, the junction kept 6 bases outside the gene matches. The CDR3 contains 14 residues. Germline loops: CDR1 PRHDT, CDR2 FYEKMQ (reference sequence). Here the CDR3 DNA reads TGTGCCAGCAGCCCCCGACAGGGCTACACTGAAGCTTTCTTT. It encodes CASSPRQGYTEAFF.

The chain has TRBV30 and TRBJ1-1; TRBD1 is a possible D gene (5 bases). Germline V gene lookup returns CDR1 GTSNPN and CDR2 SVGIG (reference sequence). The CDR3 length is 16 residues. The V and J ends lost 3 bases and 0 bases respectively, with 17 bases between them. The CDR3 loop is CAWREDNGWLNTEAFF. The DNA for the CDR3 is TGTGCCTGGAGGGAGGACAATGGGTGGCTGAACACTGAAGCTTTCTTT. The entire variable domain, with the rest obtained from reference TRBV30 and TRBJ1-1, is as follows: SQTIHQWPATLVQPVGSPLSLECTVEGTSNPNLYWYRQAAGRGLQLLFYSVGIGQISSEVPQNLSASRPQDRQFILSSKKLLLSDSGFYLCAWREDNGWLNTEAFFGQGTRLTVV.